These T cell receptor beta chains were read from a single sample in a study of T cells in tuberculosis. Only in-frame clones appear in the TCRdb table, and some are missing; sequencing was by immunoSEQ multiplex PCR. Among about 38,000 clones listed, roughly 94% were seen once. The starting material was PBMCs, obtained at tuberculosis diagnosis. The receptors here all came from an adult with tuberculosis. CDR3s include the opening cysteine and the closing phenylalanine or tryptophan. Each record gives: V gene, clone size, D gene, J gene, CDR3 DNA, CDR3 protein. A D gene is named only where the DNA matches it firmly. Not all rows give a size; the values are once, few, many and, for expanded clones, a class.

>TRBV5-4|.|.|TRBJ1-2
TGTGCCAGTAGAGGGGGGGCGGCTCTCGGCTACACCTTC
CASRGGAALGYTF
>TRBV21-1|.|.|TRBJ1-1
TGTGCCAGCAGCTTGGCCGGGACAGGTAAGAATACTGAAGCTTTCTTT
CASSLAGTGKNTEAFF
>TRBV15|.|TRBD1|TRBJ1-6
TGTGCCACCAGCAGCCGGGACAGCTATAATTCACCCCTCCACTTT
CATSSRDSYNSPLHF
>TRBV6-5|.|TRBD1|TRBJ2-7
TGTGCCAGCAAAACCCGAGGAACAGGGGCCTACGAGCAGTACTTC
CASKTRGTGAYEQYF
>TRBV6-1|.|.|TRBJ2-7
TGTGCCAGCAGTTTACGGACAGAAGGGGCCTACGAGCAGTACTTC
CASSLRTEGAYEQYF
>TRBV7-9|.|TRBD1|TRBJ1-4
TGTGCCAGCAGCTTCAGGGGGGTCGGGGAAAAACTGTTTTTT
CASSFRGVGEKLFF
>TRBV27|.|TRBD1|TRBJ1-1
TGTGCCAGCAGTCTGGGACAGGGTTACACTGAAGCTTTCTTT
CASSLGQGYTEAFF
>TRBV28|.|TRBD1|TRBJ1-5
TGTGCCAGCAGTTCGGGACAGATCCAGGATCAGCCCCAGCATTTT
CASSSGQIQDQPQHF
>TRBV30|.|.|TRBJ2-1
TGTGCCTGGAGTGAATTCTACCTAAGCTCCTACAATGAGCAGTTCTTC
CAWSEFYLSSYNEQFF
>TRBV30|.|.|TRBJ1-4
TGTGCCTGGAGCACAGGGTCGGAAAATGAAAAACTGTTTTTT
CAWSTGSENEKLFF
>TRBV5-6|.|TRBD1|TRBJ1-3
TGTGCCAGCAGCTTCTCCGGGACAGTGCCCTCTGGAAACACCATATATTTT
CASSFSGTVPSGNTIYF
>TRBV2|.|TRBD2|TRBJ2-1
TGTGCCAGCAATGGCGGCGGGGGGCTCCTCAATGAGCAGTTCTTC
CASNGGGGLLNEQFF
>TRBV29-1|.|TRBD1|TRBJ1-1
TGCAGCGCGTACCGGGACAGGGGTGACACTGAAGCTTTCTTT
CSAYRDRGDTEAFF
>TRBV27|once|.|TRBJ2-3
TGTGCCAGCAGTTTAAAATCCCCTAGCACAGATACGCAGTATTTT
CASSLKSPSTDTQYF
>TRBV4-3|.|.|TRBJ1-6
TGCGCCAGCAGTGTACTTAGTAATTCACCCCTCCACTTT
CASSVLSNSPLHF
>TRBV28|.|TRBD2|TRBJ2-1
TGTGCCAGCAGTCACCCGGGAGGGGTGAATGAGCAGTTCTTC
CASSHPGGVNEQFF
>TRBV4-1|.|.|TRBJ2-7
TGCGCCAGCAGCCAAGATGGTCAGCGGGTTCGTATTACAGGCGAGCAGTACTTC
CASSQDGQRVRITGEQYF
>TRBV6-1|.|.|TRBJ2-7
TGTGCCAGCAGTGAATCGCGTAGAAGCTACGAGCAGTACTTC
CASSESRRSYEQYF
>TRBV5-1|.|.|TRBJ1-1
TGCGCCAGCAGCACGACTCTAATTGGTGAAGCTTTCTTT
CASSTTLIGEAFF
>TRBV27|.|TRBD2|TRBJ2-2
TGTGCCAGCAGCCAAGGACTAGCGTCCGGGGAGCTGTTTTTT
CASSQGLASGELFF
>TRBV6-5|.|.|TRBJ1-3
TGTGCCAGCAGACCAGGGGTTGGAAACACCATATATTTT
CASRPGVGNTIYF
>TRBV6-6|.|.|TRBJ1-2
TGTGCCAGCAGTCGGGGTTCAGGGGACAATTCTCGTGGCTACACCTTC
CASSRGSGDNSRGYTF
>TRBV6-1|.|.|TRBJ1-2
TGTGCCAGCAGTGAAGCGCCTTTTACTGGACACCTCTATGGCTACACCTTC
CASSEAPFTGHLYGYTF
>TRBV27|.|.|TRBJ1-1
TGTGCCAGCATCTTGAACACTGAAGCTTTCTTT
CASILNTEAFF
>TRBV28|.|TRBD1|TRBJ1-3
TGTGCCAGCAGTCCATACTATGACAGGGTACAAGGAAACACCATATATTTT
CASSPYYDRVQGNTIYF